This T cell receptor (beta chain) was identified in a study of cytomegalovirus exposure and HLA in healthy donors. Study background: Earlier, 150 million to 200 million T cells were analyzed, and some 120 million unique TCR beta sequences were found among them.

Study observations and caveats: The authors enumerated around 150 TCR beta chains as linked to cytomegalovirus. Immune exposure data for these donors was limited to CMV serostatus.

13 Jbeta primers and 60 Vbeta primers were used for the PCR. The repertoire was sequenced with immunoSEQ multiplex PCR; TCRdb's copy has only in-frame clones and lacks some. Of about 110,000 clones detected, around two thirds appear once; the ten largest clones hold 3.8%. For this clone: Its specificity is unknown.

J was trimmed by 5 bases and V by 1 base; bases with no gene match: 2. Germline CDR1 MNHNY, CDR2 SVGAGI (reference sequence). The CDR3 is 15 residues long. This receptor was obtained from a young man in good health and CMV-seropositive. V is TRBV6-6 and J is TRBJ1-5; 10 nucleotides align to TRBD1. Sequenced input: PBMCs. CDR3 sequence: CASSYFGTGDQPQHF. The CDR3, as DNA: TGTGCCAGCAGTTACTTTGGGACAGGGGATCAGCCCCAGCATTTT.